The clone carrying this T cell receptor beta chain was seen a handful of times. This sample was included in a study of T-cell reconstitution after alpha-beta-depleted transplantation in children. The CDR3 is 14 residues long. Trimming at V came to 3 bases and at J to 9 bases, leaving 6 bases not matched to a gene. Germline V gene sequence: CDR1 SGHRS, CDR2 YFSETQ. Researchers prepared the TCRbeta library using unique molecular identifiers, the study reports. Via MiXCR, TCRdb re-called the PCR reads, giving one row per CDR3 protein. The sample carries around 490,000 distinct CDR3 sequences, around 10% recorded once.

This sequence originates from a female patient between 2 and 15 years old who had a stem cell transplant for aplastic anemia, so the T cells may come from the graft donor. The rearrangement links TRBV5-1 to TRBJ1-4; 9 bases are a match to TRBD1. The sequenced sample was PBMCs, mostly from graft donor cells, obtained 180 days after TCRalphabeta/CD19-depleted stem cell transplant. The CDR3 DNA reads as TGCGCCAGCAGCTCGGGACAGGGATTTCAAAAACTGTTTTTT. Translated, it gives CASSSGQGFQKLFF. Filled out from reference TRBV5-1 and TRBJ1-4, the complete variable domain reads KAGVTQTPRYLIKTRGQQVTLSCSPISGHRSVSWYQQTPGQGLQFLFEYFSETQRNKGNFPGRFSGRQFSNSRSEMNVSTLELGDSALYLCASSSGQGFQKLFFGSGTQLSVL.